This record looks at one TCR beta chain sequence and its context. CDR3 length: 15 residues. The germline CDR1 and CDR2 sequences are SQVTM and ANQGSEA. V lost 1 base and J lost 1; bases outside the gene matches: 3. This specimen comes from a study of CD8 T cells in Susac syndrome. CD8+ and CD4+ T cells from blood underwent TCR beta sequencing. FACS was used to enrich TEMRA cells, whereas the CD8+ and CD4+ T cells were obtained by negative isolation. Reverse transcription used 0.5 to 1 ug RNA and random hexamers. Amplification of the TCR beta CDR3 was carried out by immunoSEQ multiplex PCR, which spanned a total of 54 Vbeta and 13 Jbeta segments. A single record per CDR3 protein comes from TCRdb applying MiXCR to the immunoSEQ multiplex PCR reads. The sample includes around 300,000 distinct CDR3 sequences, around 90% seen only once; the top ten take more than 0.06%.

V usage is TRBV29-1 and J usage is TRBJ2-7, with TRBD1 matching over 11 bases. This TCR derives from a human donor with multiple sclerosis. Material for sequencing was CD4+ T cells from PBMCs. In DNA form, the CDR3 reads TGCAGCGTTGAAGGTCGGGACAGGGGGTCCTACGAGCAGTACTTC. This gives the protein CSVEGRDRGSYEQYF.